This T cell receptor (beta chain) was recovered during a study of identical twins. Study findings and constraints: Compared with unrelated sharing, twin-shared out-of-frame alpha sequences had more low-probability sequences.

There are 15 residues in the CDR3. Trimming removed 0 bases from V and 3 bases from J, with 12 bases in between. Germline V gene lookup returns CDR1 SGHTS and CDR2 YDEGEE. This clonotype was recorded at least ten times. Its antigen is still unknown. From the 5' RACE reads, TCRdb called clonotypes with MiXCR, one entry per CDR3 protein. This table holds approximately 670,000 distinct CDR3 sequences, 5.5% to 6.5% found once. The source material was naive T cells sorted from blood. The sequence was collected from a man aged 18-30 years in good health. The V call is TRBV5-8, the J call TRBJ1-1, with D tentatively TRBD1 (5 bases). DNA of the CDR3: TGTGCCAGCAGCTTGGCGGTCCGGGGGGACACTGAAGCTTTCTTT. Translation gives CASSLAVRGDTEAFF.